This section outlines one T cell receptor (beta chain) sequence together with its context. The sample comes from a study of early T cells in non-severe SARS-CoV-2 infection. Study details: Investigators sequenced bulk RNA drawn from unsorted whole blood, and chains remained unpaired.

TCRdb re-analysed the 5' RACE reads in MiXCR, keeping a single row per CDR3 protein. The sample carries 75,000 to 80,000 distinct CDR3 sequences, more than 9% recorded once. The TCR was taken from an adult who was a healthcare worker with PCR-confirmed SARS-CoV-2 infection or an uninfected control (not recorded which). Sequencing was done on a sample of whole blood.

The CDR3: CASTPGGQGPNTEAFF. CDR3 nucleotides: TGTGCCAGCACCCCAGGAGGGCAGGGACCTAACACTGAAGCTTTCTTT. The gene calls are TRBV28 and TRBJ1-1; D perhaps matches TRBD1 (5 bases). This CDR3 spans 16 amino acids. CDR1 is MDHEN, CDR2 SYDVKM, per germline. Deletions cut 7 bases from V and 2 bases from J, with 20 bases between.